This paragraph covers one T cell receptor beta chain sequence. No antigen is known for it. The sample is drawn from a study of OX40 agonist ivuxolimab in advanced cancers. Background on the study: People in dose escalation had one of these cancers: hepatocellular carcinoma, melanoma, renal cell or head and neck cancer. Overall study findings and caveats: Near-lowest levels of clonal expansion characterized partial responders at 0.1-3.0 mg/kg.

Libraries were prepared by immunoSEQ multiplex PCR; TCRdb keeps only in-frame clonotypes and omits some of them. Altogether tens of thousands of clones are present, about 91% being singletons, with the ten largest covering under 0.4%. After removal of 4 bases from V and 0 bases from J, the junction contained 6 bases not matched to a gene. CDR1 is SGHAT, CDR2 FQNNGV, per germline. The CDR3 runs 17 residues. The chain carries TRBV11-2 and TRBJ1-6; 7 nucleotides agree with TRBD1. The clonotype originates from an adult with an advanced solid tumor such as melanoma, head and neck, liver or kidney cancer. Material: CD4+ or CD8+ T cells sorted from blood, obtained in a trial of the OX40 agonist ivuxolimab. CDR3 nucleotide sequence: TGTGCCAGCAGCTCCCTGACAGGGAACTCCTATAATTCACCCCTCCACTTT. This codes for CASSSLTGNSYNSPLHF.